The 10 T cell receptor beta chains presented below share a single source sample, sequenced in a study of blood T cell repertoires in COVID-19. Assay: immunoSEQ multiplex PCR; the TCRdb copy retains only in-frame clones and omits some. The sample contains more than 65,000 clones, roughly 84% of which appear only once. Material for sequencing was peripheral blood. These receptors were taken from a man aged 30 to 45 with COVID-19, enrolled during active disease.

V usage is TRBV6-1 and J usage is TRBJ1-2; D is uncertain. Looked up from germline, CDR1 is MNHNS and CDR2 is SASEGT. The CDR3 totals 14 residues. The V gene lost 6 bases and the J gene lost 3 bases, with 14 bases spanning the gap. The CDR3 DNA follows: TGTGCCAGCAGGGGCCCAGGAGGTGACTATGGCTACACCTTC. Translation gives CASRGPGGDYGYTF.

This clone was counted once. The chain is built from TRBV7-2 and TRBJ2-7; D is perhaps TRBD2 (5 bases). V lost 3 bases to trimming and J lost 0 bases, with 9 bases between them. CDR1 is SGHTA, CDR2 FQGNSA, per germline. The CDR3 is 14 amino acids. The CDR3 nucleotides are TGTGCCAGCAGCTTGACTACGAGCTCCTACGAGCAGTACTTC. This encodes CASSLTTSSYEQYF.

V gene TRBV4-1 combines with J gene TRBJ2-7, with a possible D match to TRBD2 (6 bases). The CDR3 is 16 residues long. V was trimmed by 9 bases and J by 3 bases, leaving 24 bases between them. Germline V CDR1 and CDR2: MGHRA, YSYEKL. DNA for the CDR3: TGCGCCAGTCAGCCAAGTATTGGGGGGACTCACTACGAGCAGTACTTC. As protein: CASQPSIGGTHYEQYF.

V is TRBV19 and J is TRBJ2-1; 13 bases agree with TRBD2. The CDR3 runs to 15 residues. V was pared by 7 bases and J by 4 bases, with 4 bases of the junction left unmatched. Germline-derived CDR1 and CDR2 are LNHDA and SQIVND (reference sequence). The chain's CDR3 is CASNILAGGYNEQFF. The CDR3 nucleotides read TGTGCCAGTAACATACTAGCGGGAGGGTACAATGAGCAGTTCTTC.

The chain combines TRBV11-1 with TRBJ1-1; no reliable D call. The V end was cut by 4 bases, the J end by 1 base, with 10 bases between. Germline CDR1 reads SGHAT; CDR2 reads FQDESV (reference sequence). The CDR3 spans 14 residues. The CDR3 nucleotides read TGTGCCAGCAGCTATCTTGCAGGGAACACTGAAGCTTTCTTT. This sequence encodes CASSYLAGNTEAFF.

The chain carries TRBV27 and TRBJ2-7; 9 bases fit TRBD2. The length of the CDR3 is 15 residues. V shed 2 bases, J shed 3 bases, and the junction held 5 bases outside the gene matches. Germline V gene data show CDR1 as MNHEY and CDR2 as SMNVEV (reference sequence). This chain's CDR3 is CASSLSSGRRYEQYF. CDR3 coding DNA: TGTGCCAGCAGTTTAAGTAGCGGGAGACGCTACGAGCAGTACTTC.

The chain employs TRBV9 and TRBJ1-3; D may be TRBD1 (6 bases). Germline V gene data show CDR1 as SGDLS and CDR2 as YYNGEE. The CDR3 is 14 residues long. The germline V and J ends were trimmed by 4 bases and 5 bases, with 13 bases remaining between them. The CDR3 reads CASSPPTGRNTIYF. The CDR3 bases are TGTGCCAGCAGCCCACCGACAGGAAGAAACACCATATATTTT.

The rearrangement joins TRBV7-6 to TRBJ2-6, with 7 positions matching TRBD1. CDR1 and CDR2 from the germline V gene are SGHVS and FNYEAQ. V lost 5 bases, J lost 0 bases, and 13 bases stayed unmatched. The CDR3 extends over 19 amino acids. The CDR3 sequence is CASSPEPGTVLSGANVLTF. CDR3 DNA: TGTGCCAGCAGCCCCGAACCCGGGACAGTCCTCTCTGGGGCCAACGTCCTGACTTTC.

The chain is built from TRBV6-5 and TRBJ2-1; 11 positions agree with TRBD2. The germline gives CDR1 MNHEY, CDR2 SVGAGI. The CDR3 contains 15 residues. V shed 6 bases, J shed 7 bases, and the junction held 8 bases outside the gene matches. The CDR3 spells CASRTTSGSRNEQFF. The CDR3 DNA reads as TGTGCCAGCAGAACAACTAGCGGGAGTAGGAATGAGCAGTTCTTC.

CDR3 nucleotide sequence: TGCGCCAGCAGCCCCCGGTCCCTCTCTGGGGCCAACGTCCTGACTTTC. Amino acid sequence: CASSPRSLSGANVLTF. V and J are TRBV4-1 and TRBJ2-6; D remains ambiguous. The CDR3 contains 16 residues. Trimming left V 4 bases short and J 0 bases short, with 10 bases between. Germline-derived CDR1 and CDR2 are MGHRA and YSYEKL.